These T cell receptor beta chains were read from a single sample in a study of T cell responses to AZD1222 COVID-19 vaccine. Libraries were prepared by immunoSEQ multiplex PCR; TCRdb keeps only in-frame clonotypes and omits some of them. The profile shows more than 140,000 clones, 89% of them singletons. The material sequenced was peripheral blood, taken on day 0 of AZD1222 vaccination. The receptors stem from an adult in good health. Each CDR3 is given with its conserved first and last residue. D genes are given only for firm matches. Rows give clone size only sometimes, using once, few, many, or a class for an expanded clone.

CDR3 protein: CASSLDVAGGPGETQYF; CDR3 DNA: TGTGCCAGCAGCTTAGACGTAGCGGGGGGGCCGGGGGAGACCCAGTACTTC; clone size: few; J gene: TRBJ2-5; V gene: TRBV7-2; D gene: TRBD2
CDR3 protein: CAWSVRAGRQETQYF; CDR3 DNA: TGTGCCTGGAGTGTAAGGGCAGGGAGACAAGAGACCCAGTACTTC; clone size: .; J gene: TRBJ2-5; V gene: TRBV30; D gene: .
CDR3 protein: CASSVGLAGGRGYTQYF; CDR3 DNA: TGTGCCAGCAGCGTAGGACTAGCGGGGGGGCGTGGATATACGCAGTATTTT; clone size: .; J gene: TRBJ2-3; V gene: TRBV9; D gene: TRBD2
CDR3 protein: CASSQVSGSDGYTF; CDR3 DNA: TGCGCCAGCAGCCAAGTATCGGGTTCGGATGGCTACACCTTC; clone size: .; J gene: TRBJ1-2; V gene: TRBV4-3; D gene: .
CDR3 protein: CASSSTSGVSHNEQFF; CDR3 DNA: TGTGCCAGCAGCTCAACTAGCGGGGTTTCCCACAATGAGCAGTTCTTC; clone size: .; J gene: TRBJ2-1; V gene: TRBV7-9; D gene: TRBD2
CDR3 protein: CASSMAQGDPQHF; CDR3 DNA: TGTGCCAGTAGTATGGCGCAGGGTGATCCCCAGCATTTT; clone size: .; J gene: TRBJ1-5; V gene: TRBV19; D gene: .
CDR3 protein: CASSNYRDSRDEQYF; CDR3 DNA: TGTGCCAGCAGCAACTACAGGGATTCAAGGGACGAGCAGTACTTC; clone size: many; J gene: TRBJ2-7; V gene: TRBV21-1; D gene: .
CDR3 protein: CASSPMGGQGYEQFF; CDR3 DNA: TGTGCCAGCAGCCCCATGGGCGGACAGGGCTATGAGCAGTTCTTC; clone size: .; J gene: TRBJ2-1; V gene: TRBV11-2; D gene: TRBD1
CDR3 protein: CASSFGGVMNTEAFF; CDR3 DNA: TGCGCCAGCAGCTTTGGGGGGGTAATGAACACTGAAGCTTTCTTT; clone size: .; J gene: TRBJ1-1; V gene: TRBV5-1; D gene: .
CDR3 protein: CASSPQGAPYEQYF; CDR3 DNA: TGTGCCAGCAGCCCACAGGGGGCCCCCTACGAGCAGTACTTC; clone size: .; J gene: TRBJ2-7; V gene: TRBV5-5; D gene: TRBD1